Listed below are T cell receptor beta chains from one sample, sequenced in a study of T cells in Graves' hyperthyroidism and ophthalmopathy. MiXCR, run by TCRdb on the multiplex PCR reads, gives a single entry per CDR3 protein. The table records 300,000 to 400,000 distinct CDR3 sequences, approximately 13% of them present only once. What was sequenced was blood. These receptors all come from a woman aged 60-75 years with Graves' hyperthyroidism. Both conserved end residues are part of each CDR3. Fields, in order: V gene, D gene, clone size, CDR3 length, J gene, CDR3 DNA, CDR3 protein. A D gene is named only where the DNA matches it firmly. Clone size is stated in some rows and not others, as once, few, many or a class when expanded.

TRBV6-1	.	.	14	TRBJ2-2	TGTGCCAGCAGTTACCGCCGGGGGACCGGGGAGCTGTTTTTT	CASSYRRGTGELFF
TRBV19	.	.	14	TRBJ1-2	TGTGCCAGTAGTAATCGACAGTCCAACTATGGCTACACCTTC	CASSNRQSNYGYTF
TRBV5-1	.	many	14	TRBJ1-5	TGCGCCAGCAGCCCTGGGGGGAAAGATCAGCCCCAGCATTTT	CASSPGGKDQPQHF
TRBV15	.	many	14	TRBJ1-1	TGTGCCACCAGCGACCCCCCCAGGGTGTCTGAAGCTTTCTTT	CATSDPPRVSEAFF
TRBV12-5	.	many	13	TRBJ2-1	TGTGCTAGTGCCCGGGGGGCGCTGGATGAGCAGTTCTTC	CASARGALDEQFF
TRBV11-2	TRBD2	few	17	TRBJ2-3	TGTGCCAGCAGCTTAGAAAGTAGCGGGGGAAGCACAGATACGCAGTATTTT	CASSLESSGGSTDTQYF
TRBV3-1	TRBD1	.	15	TRBJ1-2	TGTGCCAGCGGCCAAGACGTGACAGGGAACTATGACTACACCTTC	CASGQDVTGNYDYTF
TRBV20-1	.	.	13	TRBJ2-7	TGCAGTGCTAGACAGGCCAACGTCTACGAGCAGTACTTC	CSARQANVYEQYF
TRBV28	TRBD2	many	14	TRBJ2-7	TGTGCCAGCAGTTTGAGACTAGCGGTTTACGAGCAGTACTTC	CASSLRLAVYEQYF
TRBV5-8	TRBD2	many	16	TRBJ2-5	TGTGCCAGCAGCTGGGGTGGGACTAGCAACTCGGAGACCCAGTACTTC	CASSWGGTSNSETQYF
TRBV6-1	.	many	12	TRBJ2-7	TGTGCCAGCAGTCCGGTGGGGGAGGAGCAGTACTTC	CASSPVGEEQYF
TRBV7-3	.	.	15	TRBJ2-3	TGTGCCAGCAGCTTAAACGGACAGAGCACAGATACGCAGTATTTT	CASSLNGQSTDTQYF
TRBV11-2	.	many	14	TRBJ1-1	TGTGCCAGCAGCCCAGGTCGGACGAACACTGAAGCTTTCTTT	CASSPGRTNTEAFF
TRBV20-1	.	.	16	TRBJ2-3	TGCAGTGCTAGGTGGGGGAGTTTTTCCCTAGGACCTACGCAGTATTTT	CSARWGSFSLGPTQYF
TRBV20-1	TRBD1	.	16	TRBJ1-6	TGCAGTGCTAGGAACAGGGGGGAACCCTATAATTCACCCCTCCACTTT	CSARNRGEPYNSPLHF
TRBV3-1	TRBD1	.	16	TRBJ2-6	TGTGCCAGCAGGACCACAGGGGAAGCTGGGGCCAACGTCCTGACTTTC	CASRTTGEAGANVLTF
TRBV5-1	TRBD2	few	15	TRBJ2-2	TGCGCCAGCAGCCTTAGCGGGAGAGAGACCGGGGAGCTGTTTTTT	CASSLSGRETGELFF
TRBV6-2/TRBV6-3	.	.	12	TRBJ1-1	TGTGCCAGCAGTTACATGGGCACTGAAGCTTTCTTT	CASSYMGTEAFF
TRBV6-5	.	few	18	TRBJ2-5	TGTGCCAGCAGTTATCTTTGGTCCCCCTCAGGCAGGGAAGAGACCCAGTACTTC	CASSYLWSPSGREETQYF
TRBV5-6	TRBD2	many	14	TRBJ2-7	TGTGCCAGCAGTCGGGCTAGCGGCTTCTACGAGCAGTACTTC	CASSRASGFYEQYF
TRBV10-2	TRBD2	.	14	TRBJ2-2	TGCGCCAGCCAACTAGCGGGGACCACCGGGGAGCTGTTTTTT	CASQLAGTTGELFF
TRBV28	.	.	12	TRBJ1-2	TGTGCCAGCAGTCATAGCAGGGGTGGCTACACCTTC	CASSHSRGGYTF
TRBV19	TRBD2	once	16	TRBJ2-4	TGTGCCAGTAGCCGTACTAGCGGGAGGGCCCAGGACATTCAGTACTTC	CASSRTSGRAQDIQYF
TRBV20-1	TRBD1	many	14	TRBJ2-5	TGCAGTGCTAGAGACGAACAGGGGCGACTTACCCAGTACTTC	CSARDEQGRLTQYF
TRBV6-1	TRBD2	.	14	TRBJ2-7	TGTGCCAGCAGAACTAGCGGGAGAAGGTACGAGCAGTACTTC	CASRTSGRRYEQYF
TRBV6-5	.	.	13	TRBJ2-3	TGTGCCAGCAGTTACTCGACGGGACGAACGCAGTATTTT	CASSYSTGRTQYF
TRBV30	.	few	12	TRBJ1-2	TGTGCCGTCTACGGGACATATTATGGCTACACCTTC	CAVYGTYYGYTF
TRBV19	.	few	12	TRBJ1-5	TGTGCCAGTAACGGGGGAGATCAGCCCCAGCATTTT	CASNGGDQPQHF
TRBV29-1	TRBD1	many	14	TRBJ2-3	TGCAGCGCTGGGCCCACAGGGGCCCCAGATACGCAGTATTTT	CSAGPTGAPDTQYF
TRBV20-1	TRBD2	many	13	TRBJ2-3	TGCAGTGCTACAACGGGAGGGACAGATACGCAGTATTTT	CSATTGGTDTQYF
TRBV27	.	many	15	TRBJ1-1	TGTGCCAGCATGGAGGGACCTTTTTTGAACACTGAAGCTTTCTTT	CASMEGPFLNTEAFF
TRBV29-1	.	few	13	TRBJ1-1	TGCAGCGTCACCAGTCGGACGAACACTGAAGCTTTCTTT	CSVTSRTNTEAFF
TRBV9	TRBD1	few	17	TRBJ2-7	TGTGCCAGCAGCGTAGCCGGGACAGGGGAGGTGGGGTACGAGCAGTACTTC	CASSVAGTGEVGYEQYF
TRBV20-1	TRBD1	many	14	TRBJ1-1	TGCAGTGCTCAACCCGTGACAGGGGGCACTGAAGCTTTCTTT	CSAQPVTGGTEAFF
TRBV12-5	.	few	18	TRBJ2-3	TGTGCTAGTGGTTTGGTCCATCAGACAGCCCGTGGGGCAGATACGCAGTATTTT	CASGLVHQTARGADTQYF